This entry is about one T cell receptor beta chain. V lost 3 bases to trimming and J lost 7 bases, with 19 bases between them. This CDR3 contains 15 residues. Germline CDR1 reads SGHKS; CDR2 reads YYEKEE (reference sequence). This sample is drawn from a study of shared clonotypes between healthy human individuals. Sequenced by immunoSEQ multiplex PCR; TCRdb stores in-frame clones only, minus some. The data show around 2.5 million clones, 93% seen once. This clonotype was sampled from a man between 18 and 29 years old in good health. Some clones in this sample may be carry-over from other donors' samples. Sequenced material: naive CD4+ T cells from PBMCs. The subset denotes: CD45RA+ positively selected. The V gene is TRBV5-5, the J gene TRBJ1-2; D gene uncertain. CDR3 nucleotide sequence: TGTGCCAGCAGCTCCGGCCCGCTTCCAAGGATTGGCTACACCTTC. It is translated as CASSSGPLPRIGYTF.